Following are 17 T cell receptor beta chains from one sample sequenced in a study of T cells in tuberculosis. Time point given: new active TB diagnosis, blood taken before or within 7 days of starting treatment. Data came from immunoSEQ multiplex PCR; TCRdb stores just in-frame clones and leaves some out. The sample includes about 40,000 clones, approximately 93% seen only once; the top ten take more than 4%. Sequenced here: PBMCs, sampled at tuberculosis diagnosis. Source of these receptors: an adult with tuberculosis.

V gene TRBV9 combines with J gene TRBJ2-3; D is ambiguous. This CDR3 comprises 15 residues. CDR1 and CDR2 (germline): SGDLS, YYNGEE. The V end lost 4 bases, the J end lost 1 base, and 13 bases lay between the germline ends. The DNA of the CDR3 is TGTGCCAGCAGCCCACTATCGACCGGCACAGATACGCAGTATTTT. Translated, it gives CASSPLSTGTDTQYF.

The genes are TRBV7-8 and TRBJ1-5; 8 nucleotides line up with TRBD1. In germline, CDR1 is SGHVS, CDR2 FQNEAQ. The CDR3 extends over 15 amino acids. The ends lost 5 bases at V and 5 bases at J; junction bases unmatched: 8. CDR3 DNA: TGTGCCAGCAGCCCTATACAGGGGGTGGATCAGCCCCAGCATTTT. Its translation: CASSPIQGVDQPQHF.

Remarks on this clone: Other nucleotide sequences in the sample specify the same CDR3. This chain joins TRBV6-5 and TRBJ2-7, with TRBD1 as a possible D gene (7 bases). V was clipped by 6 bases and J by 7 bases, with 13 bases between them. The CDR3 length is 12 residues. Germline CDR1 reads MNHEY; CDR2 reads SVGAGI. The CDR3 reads CASRRAGGEQYF. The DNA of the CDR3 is TGTGCCAGCAGACGAGCAGGGGGGGAGCAGTACTTC.

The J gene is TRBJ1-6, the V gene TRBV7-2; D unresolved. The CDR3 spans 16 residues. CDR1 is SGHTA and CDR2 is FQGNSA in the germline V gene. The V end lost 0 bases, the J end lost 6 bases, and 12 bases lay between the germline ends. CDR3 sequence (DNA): TGTGCCAGCAGCTTAGCGGTAGGAGAATTTAATTCACCCCTCCACTTT. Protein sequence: CASSLAVGEFNSPLHF.

For the CDR3, the DNA is TGTGCCAGCAGCGACAGGGACAGGGGGTTTCAGCCCCAGCATTTT. Translation gives CASSDRDRGFQPQHF. The rearrangement joins TRBV7-2 to TRBJ1-5; 11 positions agree with TRBD1. From germline, CDR1 is SGHTA and CDR2 FQGNSA. The CDR3 contains 15 residues. V dropped 5 bases and J dropped 6; count of bases not matched to a gene: 6.

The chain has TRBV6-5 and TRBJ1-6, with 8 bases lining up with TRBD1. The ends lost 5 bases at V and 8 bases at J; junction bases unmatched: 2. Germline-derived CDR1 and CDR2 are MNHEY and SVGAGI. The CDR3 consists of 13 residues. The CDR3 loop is CASSTTGDSPLHF. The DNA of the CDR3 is TGTGCCAGCAGTACGACAGGGGATTCACCCCTCCACTTT.

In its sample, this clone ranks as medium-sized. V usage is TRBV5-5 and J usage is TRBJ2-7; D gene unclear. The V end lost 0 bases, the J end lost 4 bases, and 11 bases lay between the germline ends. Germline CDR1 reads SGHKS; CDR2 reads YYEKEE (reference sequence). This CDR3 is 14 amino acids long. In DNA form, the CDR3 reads TGTGCCAGCAGCTTGGTGGCGGCTCAATACGAGCAGTACTTC. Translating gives CASSLVAAQYEQYF.

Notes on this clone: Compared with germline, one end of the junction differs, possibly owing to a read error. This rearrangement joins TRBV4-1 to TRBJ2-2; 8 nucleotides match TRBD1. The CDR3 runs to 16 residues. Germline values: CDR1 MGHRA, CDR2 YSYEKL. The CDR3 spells CASLRTGTVGTGELFF. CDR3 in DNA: TGCGCCAGCCTCCGGACAGGGACGGTGGGCACCGGGGAGTTGTTTTTT.

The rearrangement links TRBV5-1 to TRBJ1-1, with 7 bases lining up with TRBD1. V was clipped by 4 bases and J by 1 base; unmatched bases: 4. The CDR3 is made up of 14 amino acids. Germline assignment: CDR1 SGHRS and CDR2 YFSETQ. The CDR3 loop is CASSTGTENTEAFF. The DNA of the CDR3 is TGCGCCAGCAGCACGGGGACAGAGAACACTGAAGCTTTCTTT.

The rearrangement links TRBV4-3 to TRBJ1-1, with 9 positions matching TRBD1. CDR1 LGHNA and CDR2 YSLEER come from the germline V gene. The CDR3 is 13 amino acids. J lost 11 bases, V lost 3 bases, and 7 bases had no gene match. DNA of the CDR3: TGCGCCAGCAGCCAGGAACCGGGACAGGGCGCTTTCTTT. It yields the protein CASSQEPGQGAFF.

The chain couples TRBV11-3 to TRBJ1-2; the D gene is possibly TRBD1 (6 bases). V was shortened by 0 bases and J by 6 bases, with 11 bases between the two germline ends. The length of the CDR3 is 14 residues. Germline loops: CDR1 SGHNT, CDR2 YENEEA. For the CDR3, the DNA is TGTGCCAGCAGCTTAGATCTGGACAGACATGGCTACACCTTC. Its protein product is CASSLDLDRHGYTF.

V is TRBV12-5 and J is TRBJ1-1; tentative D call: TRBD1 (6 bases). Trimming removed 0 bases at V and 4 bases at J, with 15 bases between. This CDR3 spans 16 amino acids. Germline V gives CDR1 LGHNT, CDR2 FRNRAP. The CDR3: CASGLVPTGMGTEAFF. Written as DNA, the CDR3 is TGTGCTAGTGGTTTGGTACCAACAGGGATGGGCACTGAAGCTTTCTTT.

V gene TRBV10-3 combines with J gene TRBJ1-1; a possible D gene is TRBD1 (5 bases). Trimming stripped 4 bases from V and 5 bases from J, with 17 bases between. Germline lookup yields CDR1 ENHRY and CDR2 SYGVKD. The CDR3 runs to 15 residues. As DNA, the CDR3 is TGTGCCATCAGTGCAAACAGGAATTCGGTTACTGAAGCTTTCTTT. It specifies CAISANRNSVTEAFF.

The CDR3, as DNA: TGTGCCAGCAGCTTACGGCTAGCCGAGTCCTACAATGAGCAGTTCTTC. Amino acids: CASSLRLAESYNEQFF. The rearrangement links TRBV7-9 to TRBJ2-1; maybe TRBD2 (5 bases). Trimming removed 2 bases from V and 1 base from J, with 12 bases in between. The CDR3 runs 16 residues. Germline V gene sequence: CDR1 SEHNR, CDR2 FQNEAQ (reference sequence).

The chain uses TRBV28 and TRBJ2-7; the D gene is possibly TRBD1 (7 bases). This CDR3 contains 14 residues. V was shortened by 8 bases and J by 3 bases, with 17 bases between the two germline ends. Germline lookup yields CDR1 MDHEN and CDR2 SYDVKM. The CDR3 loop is CASGKQGTFYEQYF. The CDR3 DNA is TGTGCCAGCGGCAAACAGGGGACTTTCTACGAGCAGTACTTC.

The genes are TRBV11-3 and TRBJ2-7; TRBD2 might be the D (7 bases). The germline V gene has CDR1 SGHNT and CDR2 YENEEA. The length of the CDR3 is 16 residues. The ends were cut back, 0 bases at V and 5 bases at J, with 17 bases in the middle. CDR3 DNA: TGTGCCAGCAGCTTAGAGCCAGGAGGGGGGGCCCACGAGCAGTACTTC. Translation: CASSLEPGGGAHEQYF.

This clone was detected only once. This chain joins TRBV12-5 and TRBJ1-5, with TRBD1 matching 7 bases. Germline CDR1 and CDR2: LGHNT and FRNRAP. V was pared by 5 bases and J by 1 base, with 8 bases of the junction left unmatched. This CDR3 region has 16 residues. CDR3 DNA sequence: TGTGCTAGTGGTCTAGGACAGGCAACGAGCAATCAGCCCCAGCATTTT. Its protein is CASGLGQATSNQPQHF. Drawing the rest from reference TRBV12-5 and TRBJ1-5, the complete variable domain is DARVTQTPRHKVTEMGQEVTMRCQPILGHNTVFWYRQTMMQGLELLAYFRNRAPLDDSGMPKDRFSAEMPDATLATLKIQPSEPRDSAVYFCASGLGQATSNQPQHFGDGTRLSIL.